This T cell receptor (beta chain) comes out of a study of cytomegalovirus exposure and HLA in healthy donors. The PCR used 60 Vbeta and 13 Jbeta primers. Measured with immunoSEQ multiplex PCR; TCRdb has only the in-frame clones, and not every one. The sample lists 150,000 or so clones; about four fifths were seen once. V lost 7 bases and J lost 1, with 4 bases in between. The germline gives CDR1 MNHNS, CDR2 SASEGT. This CDR3 contains 12 residues. The table lists this clone with a few counts. What it recognizes is unknown. Whole-study results and caveats: In a later analysis, at a false discovery rate of 0.05, about 16,000 TCR beta sequences matched HLA alleles. The records held CMV serostatus as the only immune exposure information.

The sample taken for sequencing was PBMCs. This clonotype was obtained from a man under 40 in good health and CMV-seronegative. This rearrangement joins TRBV6-1 to TRBJ2-2; D remains ambiguous. The CDR3 here is CASTMNTGELFF. CDR3 DNA: TGTGCCAGCACCATGAACACCGGGGAGCTGTTTTTT.